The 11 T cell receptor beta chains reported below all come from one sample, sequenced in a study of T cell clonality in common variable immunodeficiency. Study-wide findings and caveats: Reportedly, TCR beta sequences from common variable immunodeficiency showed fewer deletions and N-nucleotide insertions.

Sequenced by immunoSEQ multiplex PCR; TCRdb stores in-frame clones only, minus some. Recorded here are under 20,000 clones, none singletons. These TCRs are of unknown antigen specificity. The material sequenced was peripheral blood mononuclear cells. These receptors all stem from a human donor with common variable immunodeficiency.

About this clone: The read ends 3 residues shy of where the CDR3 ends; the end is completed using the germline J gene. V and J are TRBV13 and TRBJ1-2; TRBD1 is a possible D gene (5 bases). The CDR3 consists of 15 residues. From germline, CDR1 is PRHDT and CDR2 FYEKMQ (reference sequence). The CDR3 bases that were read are TGTGCCAGCAGCAGAAATTTAGGGCAGGGAAGAGGC. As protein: CASSRNLGQGRG. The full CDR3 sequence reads CASSRNLGQGRGYTF. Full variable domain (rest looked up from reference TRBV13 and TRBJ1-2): AAGVIQSPRHLIKEKRETATLKCYPIPRHDTVYWYQQGPGQDPQFLISFYEKMQSDKGSIPDRFSAQQFSDYHSELNMSSLELGDSALYFCASSRNLGQGRGYTFGSGTRLTVV.

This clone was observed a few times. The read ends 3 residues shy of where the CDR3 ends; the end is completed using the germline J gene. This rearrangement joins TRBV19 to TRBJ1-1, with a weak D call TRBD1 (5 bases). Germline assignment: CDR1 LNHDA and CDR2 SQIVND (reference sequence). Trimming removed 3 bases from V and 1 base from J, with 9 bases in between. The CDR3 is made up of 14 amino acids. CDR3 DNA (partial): TGTGCCAGTAGTATCGACAGAACGAACACTGAA. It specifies CASSIDRTNTE. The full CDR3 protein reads CASSIDRTNTEAFF.

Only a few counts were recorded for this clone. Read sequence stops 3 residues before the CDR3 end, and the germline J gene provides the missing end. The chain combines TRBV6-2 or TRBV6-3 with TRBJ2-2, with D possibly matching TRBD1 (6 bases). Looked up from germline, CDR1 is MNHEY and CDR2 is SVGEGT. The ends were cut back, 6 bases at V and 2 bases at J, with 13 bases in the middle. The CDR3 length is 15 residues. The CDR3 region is CASRLDRINTGELFF. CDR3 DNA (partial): TGTGCCAGCAGACTTGACAGGATTAACACCGGGGAG.

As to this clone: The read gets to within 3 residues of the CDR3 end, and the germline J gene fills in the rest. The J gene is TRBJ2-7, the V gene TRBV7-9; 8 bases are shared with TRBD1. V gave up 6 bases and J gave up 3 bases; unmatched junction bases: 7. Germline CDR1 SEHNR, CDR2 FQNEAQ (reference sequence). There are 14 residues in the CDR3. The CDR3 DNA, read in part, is TGTGCCAGCAGAGGCAGGGGGCTTATCTACGAG. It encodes CASRGRGLIYE. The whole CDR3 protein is CASRGRGLIYEQYF.

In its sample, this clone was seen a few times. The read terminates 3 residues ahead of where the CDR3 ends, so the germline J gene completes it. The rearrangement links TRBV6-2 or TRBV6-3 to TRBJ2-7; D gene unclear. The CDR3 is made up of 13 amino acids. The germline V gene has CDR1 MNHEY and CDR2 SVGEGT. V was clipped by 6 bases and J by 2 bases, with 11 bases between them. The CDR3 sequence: CASSSGWAYEQYF. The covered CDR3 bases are TGTGCCAGCAGCTCAGGATGGGCCTACGAG.

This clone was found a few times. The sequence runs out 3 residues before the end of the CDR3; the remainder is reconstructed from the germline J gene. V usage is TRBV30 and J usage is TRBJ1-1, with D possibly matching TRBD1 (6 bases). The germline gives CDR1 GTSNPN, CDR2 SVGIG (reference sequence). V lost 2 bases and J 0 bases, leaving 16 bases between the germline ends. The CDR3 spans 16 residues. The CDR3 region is CAWSPLRGTLNTEAFF. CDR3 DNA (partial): TGTGCCTGGAGTCCACTCCGCGGGACACTGAACACTGAA.

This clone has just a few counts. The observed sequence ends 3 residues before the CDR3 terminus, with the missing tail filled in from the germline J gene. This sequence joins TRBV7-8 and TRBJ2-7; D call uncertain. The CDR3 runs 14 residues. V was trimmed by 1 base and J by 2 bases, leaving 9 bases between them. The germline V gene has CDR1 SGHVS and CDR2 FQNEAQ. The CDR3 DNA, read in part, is TGTGCCAGCAGCTTAGGTCCCACTACCTACGAG. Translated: CASSLGPTTYE. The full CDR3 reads CASSLGPTTYEQYF. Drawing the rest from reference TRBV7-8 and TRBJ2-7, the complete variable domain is GAGVSQSPRYKVAKRGQDVALRCDPISGHVSLFWYQQALGQGPEFLTYFQNEAQLDKSGLPSDRFFAERPEGSVSTLKIQRTQQEDSAVYLCASSLGPTTYEQYFGPGTRLTVT.

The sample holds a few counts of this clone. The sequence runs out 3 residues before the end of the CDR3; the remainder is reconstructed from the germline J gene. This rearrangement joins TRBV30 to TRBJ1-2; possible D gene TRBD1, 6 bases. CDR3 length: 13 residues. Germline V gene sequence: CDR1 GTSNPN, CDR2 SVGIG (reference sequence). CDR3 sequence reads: CAWSVGGVWGYTF. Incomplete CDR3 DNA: TGTGCCTGGAGTGTAGGGGGGGTGTGGGGC.

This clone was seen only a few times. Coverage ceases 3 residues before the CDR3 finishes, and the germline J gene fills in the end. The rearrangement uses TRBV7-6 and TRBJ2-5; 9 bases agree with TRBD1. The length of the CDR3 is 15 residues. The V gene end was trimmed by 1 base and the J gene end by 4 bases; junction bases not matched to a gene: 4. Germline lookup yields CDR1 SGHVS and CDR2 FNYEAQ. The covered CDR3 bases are TGTGCCAGCAGCTTAGGGACAGGGGATATAGAGACC. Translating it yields CASSLGTGDIET. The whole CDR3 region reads CASSLGTGDIETQYF.

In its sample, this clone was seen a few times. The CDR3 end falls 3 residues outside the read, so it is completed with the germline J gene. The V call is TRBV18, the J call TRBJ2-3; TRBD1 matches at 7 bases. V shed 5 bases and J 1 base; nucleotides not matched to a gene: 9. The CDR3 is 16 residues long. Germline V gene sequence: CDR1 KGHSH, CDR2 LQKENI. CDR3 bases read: TGTGCCAGCTCAGGTTTGGAGCAGGGGGGCACAGATACG. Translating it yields CASSGLEQGGTDT. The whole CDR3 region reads CASSGLEQGGTDTQYF. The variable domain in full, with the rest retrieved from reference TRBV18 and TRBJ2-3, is NAGVMQNPRHLVRRRGQEARLRCSPMKGHSHVYWYRQLPEEGLKFMVYLQKENIIDESGMPKERFSAEFPKEGPSILRIQQVVRGDSAAYFCASSGLEQGGTDTQYFGPGTRLTVL.

The CDR3 DNA, read in part, is TGTGCCAGCAGTTTAGTGGTCCTGACTGAA. Translated, it gives CASSLVVLTE. The whole CDR3 region reads CASSLVVLTEAFF. The rearrangement links TRBV6-2 or TRBV6-3 to TRBJ1-1, with D unresolved. The read ends 3 residues before the CDR3 terminus; that terminus is restored from the germline J gene. Germline lookup yields CDR1 MNHEY and CDR2 SVGEGT. The V end lost 4 bases, the J end lost 5 bases, and 11 bases lay between the germline ends. The CDR3 has 13 residues.